A selection of T cell receptor beta chains follows, all from one sample in a study of radiation and T cells in renal cell carcinoma. Method: immunoSEQ multiplex PCR; TCRdb's copy keeps in-frame clones and lacks some. Of approximately 8,300 clones listed, about three fifths were seen once; the top ten hold roughly a fifth. The sample in question was tumor tissue, obtained from a patient whose treatment included radiotherapy and nephrectomy. The receptor source for this set is a man in his fifties or sixties with renal cell carcinoma. Both conserved end residues are part of each CDR3. The order of the fields is CDR3 length, V gene, J gene, CDR3 protein.

12	TRBV28	TRBJ2-1	CASSQTYNEQFF
15	TRBV14	TRBJ1-1	CATAPDRVWNTEAFF
13	TRBV30	TRBJ1-1	CAWNGQANTEAFF
11	TRBV6-5	TRBJ2-7	CASSEDRDPYF
13	TRBV5-1	TRBJ1-2	CASSLGVNYGYTF
17	TRBV2	TRBJ2-1	CASSDSFPGQGYNEQFF
16	TRBV7-9	TRBJ2-2	CASIPQGLANTGELFF
14	TRBV4-1	TRBJ2-7	CASAVGAHSYEQYF
14	TRBV28	TRBJ2-7	CASSLQDAWDEQYF
17	TRBV5-1	TRBJ2-7	CASSSALQGRFNGEQYF
14	TRBV19	TRBJ1-5	CASSIRQNNQPQHF
15	TRBV5-1	TRBJ2-3	CASSPLRGGTDTQYF